Listed here are 2 T cell receptor beta chains from one sample, sequenced in a study of shared clonotypes between healthy human individuals. Profiled with immunoSEQ multiplex PCR; TCRdb holds only in-frame clones, not every one. In the table there are 490,000 or so clones, 76% of which are singletons. Sequenced material: PBMCs. The receptors originated from a woman aged 40 to 50 in good health. Some clones in this sample may be carry-over from other donors' samples.

This clone turned up a few times. The chain couples TRBV5-4 to TRBJ2-1; 7 bases are a match to TRBD2. The V gene end was trimmed by 0 bases and the J gene end by 9 bases; junction bases not matched to a gene: 9. The length of the CDR3 is 15 residues. Germline V gene sequence: CDR1 SGHNT, CDR2 YYREEE (reference sequence). The CDR3 protein is CASSLDGGGRGEQFF. In nucleotides, the CDR3 is TGTGCCAGCAGCTTGGATGGGGGAGGGCGAGGTGAGCAGTTCTTC.

The genes are TRBV21-1 and TRBJ2-1; whether TRBD2, the table's D call, matches the DNA was not checked. TRBV21-1 is given as a pseudogene. This CDR3 is 18 amino acids long. CDR3 sequence reads: CASSKVTASGSYYNEQFF. In DNA, the CDR3 is TGTGCCAGCAGCAAAGTTACGGCTAGCGGGAGCTACTACAATGAGCAGTTCTTC.